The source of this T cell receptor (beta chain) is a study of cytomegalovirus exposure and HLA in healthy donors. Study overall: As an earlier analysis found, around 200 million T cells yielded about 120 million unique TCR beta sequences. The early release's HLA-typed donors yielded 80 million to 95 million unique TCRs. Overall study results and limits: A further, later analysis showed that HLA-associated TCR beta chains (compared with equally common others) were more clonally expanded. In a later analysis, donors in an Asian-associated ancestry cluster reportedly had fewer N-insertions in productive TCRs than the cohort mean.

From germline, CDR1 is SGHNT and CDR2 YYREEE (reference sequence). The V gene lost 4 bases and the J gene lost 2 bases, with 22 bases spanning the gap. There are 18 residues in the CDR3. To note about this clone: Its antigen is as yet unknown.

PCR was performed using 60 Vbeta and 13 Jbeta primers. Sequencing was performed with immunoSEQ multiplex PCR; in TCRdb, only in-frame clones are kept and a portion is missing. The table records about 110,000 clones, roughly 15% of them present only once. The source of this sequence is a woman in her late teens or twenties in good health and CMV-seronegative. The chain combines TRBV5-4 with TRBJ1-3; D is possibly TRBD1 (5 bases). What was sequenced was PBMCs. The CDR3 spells CASSPSLAGRGTGNTIYF. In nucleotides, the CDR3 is TGTGCCAGCAGCCCCTCCCTCGCGGGGCGAGGAACTGGAAACACCATATATTTT.